This T cell receptor (beta chain) was identified during a study of shared clonotypes between healthy human individuals. Whole-study context: For every donor, three CD4 naive, three CD4 memory, two CD8 naive and one CD8 memory plates were used. Study results and caveats: The authors sampled blood alone, and tissue repertoires likely differ. Across subsets, estimated richness was generally greater for naive than for memory populations.

It was CD45RO-negative cells, positively selected for CCR7, that made up naive CD8 cells, with terminally differentiated effector memory CD45RA+ cells excluded. Clones were read by immunoSEQ multiplex PCR, and TCRdb kept only the in-frame ones, dropping some. Among millions of clones, roughly 94% were seen once, and the ten largest hold 1% to 1.3%. CDR3 length equals 15 residues. The germline gives CDR1 SGHNT, CDR2 YYREEE (reference sequence). Trimming removed 1 base from V and 1 base from J, with 8 bases in between. Of note for this clone: The antigen is not known.

Sequencing input: naive CD8+ T cells sorted from blood. The chain is built from TRBV5-4 and TRBJ2-2; possibly TRBD1 for D (6 bases). This sequence was found in a man between 18 and 29 years old in good health. CDR3: CASSLQGMNTGELFF. The CDR3 region has the DNA TGTGCCAGCAGCTTGCAGGGGATGAACACCGGGGAGCTGTTTTTT.